The 11 T cell receptor beta chains in this list originate from one sample, sequenced in a study of blood T cell repertoires in COVID-19. TCRdb's copy holds only in-frame clones and misses some; the assay was immunoSEQ multiplex PCR. The repertoire holds approximately 50,000 clones, with around 90% as singletons. Sequenced sample: peripheral blood. The source of these receptors is a man aged 45 to 65 with active COVID-19.

This clone has a handful of counts. The chain carries TRBV19 and TRBJ1-5, with D perhaps matching TRBD1 (5 bases). Trimming cost V 4 bases and J 4 bases, with 17 bases left between them. Germline CDR1 and CDR2: LNHDA and SQIVND (reference sequence). This CDR3 has 16 residues. The CDR3 reads CASSTRWGSYNQPQHF. The CDR3 nucleotides read TGTGCCAGTAGTACACGATGGGGCAGCTATAATCAGCCCCAGCATTTT.

The gene calls are TRBV10-3 and TRBJ2-1, with D hard to call. Trimming pared 0 bases from V and 9 bases from J, leaving 3 bases between. The CDR3 sequence is 11 residues long. The V gene's germline CDR1 is ENHRY and CDR2 SYGVKD. The CDR3 spells CAISESVEQFF. CDR3 nucleotide sequence: TGTGCCATCAGTGAGTCCGTTGAGCAGTTCTTC.

The rearrangement links TRBV7-9 to TRBJ2-2; 12 bases fit TRBD2. This CDR3 has 18 amino acids. Looked up from germline, CDR1 is SEHNR and CDR2 is FQNEAQ (reference sequence). V was clipped by 5 bases and J by 1 base; unmatched bases: 8. CDR3 coding DNA: TGTGCCAGCAGCCGTAGACTAGCGGGAGCCCTGAACACCGGGGAGCTGTTTTTT. It yields the protein CASSRRLAGALNTGELFF. Filled out from reference TRBV7-9 and TRBJ2-2, the complete variable domain reads DTGVSQNPRHKITKRGQNVTFRCDPISEHNRLYWYRQTLGQGPEFLTYFQNEAQLEKSRLLSDRFSAERPKGSFSTLEIQRTEQGDSAMYLCASSRRLAGALNTGELFFGEGSRLTVL.

This chain joins TRBV7-2 and TRBJ2-1; D is unclear. V shed 1 base and J shed 7 bases, with 8 bases lying between them. Germline CDR1 SGHTA, CDR2 FQGNSA. The CDR3 totals 13 residues. The DNA of the CDR3 is TGTGCCAGCAGCTTAGTTCGACATAATGAGCAGTTCTTC. It codes for CASSLVRHNEQFF.

The genes are TRBV7-8 and TRBJ2-7, with D possibly matching TRBD1 (6 bases). From germline, CDR1 is SGHVS and CDR2 FQNEAQ. The V end was cut by 5 bases, the J end by 4 bases, with 21 bases between. The CDR3 sequence is 16 residues long. CDR3 in amino acids: CASSGAYQTGNYEQYF. DNA of the CDR3: TGTGCCAGCAGCGGAGCATACCAAACAGGGAATTACGAGCAGTACTTC. Using reference TRBV7-8 and TRBJ2-7 for the parts outside the CDR3, the full variable domain is GAGVSQSPRYKVAKRGQDVALRCDPISGHVSLFWYQQALGQGPEFLTYFQNEAQLDKSGLPSDRFFAERPEGSVSTLKIQRTQQEDSAVYLCASSGAYQTGNYEQYFGPGTRLTVT.

This sequence joins TRBV2 and TRBJ2-2, with 12 bases identical to TRBD2. The CDR3 has 16 amino acids. CDR1 and CDR2 (germline): SNHLY, FYNNEI. The ends lost 2 bases at V and 8 bases at J; junction bases unmatched: 6. Here the CDR3 reads CASSESASGRVGELFF. The CDR3 DNA follows: TGTGCCAGCAGTGAATCGGCTAGCGGGAGGGTGGGGGAGCTGTTTTTT.

The genes are TRBV6-5 and TRBJ2-3; 8 bases line up with TRBD1. The germline gives CDR1 MNHEY, CDR2 SVGAGI. This CDR3 is 14 amino acids long. After removal of 7 bases from V and 8 bases from J, the junction contained 11 bases not matched to a gene. The DNA for the CDR3 is TGTGCCAGCAACCAGGGGGCGCGGATAGGTACGCAGTATTTT. Amino acid sequence: CASNQGARIGTQYF.

This chain's CDR3 is CASSVASPAGGREEQFF. Here the CDR3 DNA reads TGTGCCAGCAGCGTAGCAAGTCCAGCGGGAGGACGGGAAGAGCAGTTCTTC. The chain is built from TRBV9 and TRBJ2-1, with 9 nucleotides matching TRBD2. The J segment lost 10 bases and the V segment lost 0 bases, leaving 14 bases of the junction unmatched. Germline V CDR1 and CDR2: SGDLS, YYNGEE. The CDR3 covers 17 residues.

The chain is built from TRBV7-7 and TRBJ1-4, with D possibly being TRBD1 (6 bases). The germline CDR1 and CDR2 sequences are SSHAT and FNYEAQ (reference sequence). This CDR3 contains 14 residues. Trimming removed 5 bases from V and 6 bases from J, with 13 bases in between. This chain's CDR3 is CASSPGGAYEKLFF. Here the CDR3 DNA reads TGTGCCAGCAGCCCGGGGGGGGCGTATGAAAAACTGTTTTTT.

This chain joins TRBV11-2 and TRBJ2-1; 8 bases align to TRBD2. V lost 5 bases and J lost 7; bases outside the gene matches: 7. CDR1 SGHAT and CDR2 FQNNGV come from the germline V gene. The CDR3 covers 14 residues. CDR3 amino acids: CASSPRGGVNEQFF. DNA of the CDR3: TGTGCCAGCAGCCCACGGGGGGGGGTGAATGAGCAGTTCTTC.

The V and J genes are TRBV5-1 and TRBJ2-5; 10 bases agree with TRBD2. Germline CDR1 SGHRS, CDR2 YFSETQ. The V gene end was trimmed by 0 bases and the J gene end by 5 bases; junction bases not matched to a gene: 7. The CDR3 has 16 residues. The CDR3 reads CASSLGLAGVGETQYF. In DNA form, the CDR3 reads TGCGCCAGCAGCTTGGGCCTAGCGGGAGTCGGGGAGACCCAGTACTTC. Together with reference TRBV5-1 and TRBJ2-5, the CDR3 gives the full variable domain: KAGVTQTPRYLIKTRGQQVTLSCSPISGHRSVSWYQQTPGQGLQFLFEYFSETQRNKGNFPGRFSGRQFSNSRSEMNVSTLELGDSALYLCASSLGLAGVGETQYFGPGTRLLVL.